This TCR beta chain was obtained from a study of technical replicates of blood from a few donors. TCRdb keeps only in-frame clones here, not all; method: immunoSEQ multiplex PCR. The sample shows under 110,000 clones, roughly 95% of them seen only once. This CDR3 contains 14 residues. The ends were cut back, 0 bases at V and 1 base at J, with 10 bases in the middle. CDR1 and CDR2 from the germline V gene are GTSNPN and SVGIG (reference sequence). The J gene is TRBJ2-7, the V gene TRBV30; D is perhaps TRBD2 (5 bases). Input material: T cells isolated from PBMCs. The clonotype was recovered from a human donor in good health. DNA of the CDR3: TGTGCCTGGAGTGTAATTAGGGAGTCCTACGAGCAGTACTTC. Encoded protein: CAWSVIRESYEQYF.